This entry describes one T cell receptor beta chain. Trimming removed 5 bases from V and 0 bases from J; junction bases left unmatched: 10. The CDR3 consists of 17 residues. Germline V gene lookup returns CDR1 LNHDA and CDR2 SQIVND (reference sequence). The protocol was immunoSEQ multiplex PCR, while the TCRdb copy is restricted to in-frame clones and leaves out a portion. The sample lists 100,000 to 130,000 clones; 70% to 85% were seen once. The data were taken from a study of blood T cell repertoires in COVID-19. About the study: Samples of COVID-19 (acute and convalescent) were obtained from the United States, Italy and Spain.

The chain has TRBV19 and TRBJ1-3, with 7 bases fitting TRBD1. Sequenced material: peripheral blood. The TCR was taken from a woman aged 35 to 49 with acute or convalescent COVID-19. The CDR3 is CASSAGTATLSGNTIYF. In nucleotides, the CDR3 is TGTGCCAGTAGTGCGGGGACAGCGACGCTCTCTGGAAACACCATATATTTT.